The sequence of this TCR beta chain was determined in a study of cytomegalovirus exposure and HLA in healthy donors (dated by TCRdb to about 2017). Regarding the research as a whole: According to an earlier analysis of 587 of the donors, 150 million to 200 million T cells yielded roughly 100 million unique TCR beta sequences and less than 300 Gb of sequence data. Around 320 gigabases of sequencing data and around 87 million unique TCR sequences were included in an early release covering several hundred HLA-typed donors. Among the roughly 380 genotyped donors, around 79% belonged to the genetic ancestry cluster associated with self-reported Caucasian donors. The study aimed to test whether signatures of past pathogen exposure could be identified by cataloging public T cell receptors. The T cell repertoires of under 700 subjects were profiled by immunosequencing and related to cytomegalovirus serostatus. A separate validation cohort of 90 to 150 different subjects was used in addition to the approximately 670-subject first cohort. The study combined high-throughput TCR immunosequencing, statistical association of individual TCRs with disease status, and machine learning to predict cytomegalovirus infection status. To study patterns of TCR occurrence, a later analysis re-analyzed previously published TCR beta repertoires from 700 or so donors and added high-resolution HLA genotyping. Rather than using new phenotypic data, the later analysis identified candidate immune exposures from TCR beta sequences and from how often those sequences occurred across donors. An earlier analysis of 500 to 650 of the donors applied high-throughput TCR beta sequencing to assess whether each TCR beta V gene segment acted as functional or pseudogenic. Donor age, sex, ethnicity and CMV serostatus were collected together with the repertoire data. Genome-wide SNP genotypes for about three fifths of the 666 donors were used in a later genetic analysis, which treated that subset as a discovery cohort. Every discovery cohort repertoire had been produced on one sequencing platform. Both class I and class II loci were covered by HLA typing, at four-digit resolution. The number of typed donors differed by locus: 629-630 for A, B, C, DRB1 and DQB1; 522 for DQA1; over 600 for DPA1; and roughly 470 for DPB1. Because of strong linkage in the cohort, four or five DR-DQ haplotypes were treated as single units for association and clustering. Across around 400 genotyped donors of the cohort, an average of about 200,000 unique TCR beta nucleotide sequences per donor were sequenced, and roughly 20% of those sequences were non-productive.

The investigation overall reported the following: Most TCR sequences were seen in very few donors, while some public TCRs were found in many individuals. A further reported finding was that TCR beta sequences accurately predicted the HLA-A and HLA-B alleles for most subjects in the first cohort. The only immune exposure information available for the cohort was CMV serostatus. The study gave a list of about 160 TCR beta chains associated with cytomegalovirus. The cohort was sequenced for TCR beta chains only, and without alpha or paired-chain data the features that could be detected were limited. In a later analysis, most CMV-associated TCR beta chains were found to appear HLA-restricted, with HLA associations seemingly driven largely by CMV exposure. Linkage disequilibrium might explain the correlated functional status among segregating V segments, but an unknown experimental factor could not be ruled out. A later genetic analysis associated a missense DCLRE1C variant with V-gene and J-gene trimming of TCR beta chains, and an independent cohort replicated the association. A cluster of highly shared sequence variants was judged likely to represent a technical artifact of the sequencing pipeline. In a later analysis, several top co-occurrence clusters were reported to appear linked to parvovirus B19, influenza, CMV and Epstein-Barr virus. In a later analysis, the rate of TCR association differed among HLA loci, with DRB1 alleles having the most associated TCRs and HLA-C alleles having the fewest. The classifier was reported to diagnose cytomegalovirus status with high specificity and sensitivity in both the original cohort and the validation cohort. A later analysis associated 17,000 or so TCR beta sequences with specific HLA alleles at a false discovery rate of 0.05. The authors suggested that the approach could potentially be extended to other disease states and immunological phenotypes. Because the 87-base-pair reads could not distinguish some IMGT-functional V segments, including TRBV6-2 and TRBV6-3, those segments were excluded. HLA typing was unavailable for some donors at each locus, so association tests used only the typed subset. In an earlier analysis of 587 of the donors, most TCR beta V segments appeared in productive rearrangements about 87% or about 30% of the time, broadly matching IMGT annotations. Strong co-occurrence of HLA alleles, especially DR and DQ, made assigning TCR associations to individual alleles difficult. Presence/absence analyses assumed roughly uniform sequencing depth across donors, an assumption that may not hold. Approximately 18 rarely observed V segments, including chromosome 9 orphons, were excluded from the earlier analysis of approximately 600 of the donors because counts were too low. According to a later genetic analysis, donors in an Asian-associated ancestry cluster had fewer N-insertions in productive TCRs than the approximately 670-donor mean. In a later analysis, HLA-associated TCR beta chains showed more clonal expansion and lower generation probabilities than non-associated chains that were equally common. A few of the identified cytomegalovirus-associated TCR beta chains were confirmed in vitro to be specific for cytomegalovirus antigens.

The cohort comprised fewer than 700 healthy bone marrow donors. All cohort members were sampled while nominally healthy, although unrecorded immune exposures were likely present. The donor tested CMV seronegative, placing the donor among the 350 or so seronegative members of the cohort. A peripheral blood sample was collected from each donor, and TCR beta sequencing was performed on peripheral blood mononuclear cells. The Qiagen DNeasy Blood Extraction Kit was used to extract genomic DNA from the blood cell samples. As to this clone: Its antigen is unknown. Base qualities are not recorded, but no much larger clone differs from it by a single base.

CDR3 length: 11 amino acids, cysteine to phenylalanine. CDR3 DNA is the only sequence kept; it has 33 bases, read in frame from the first base. The germline V gene supplies CDR1 WSHSY and CDR2 SAAADI. V is shortened by 8 bases, J by 7 bases, and the region joining them spans 11 bases. The method behind the library was the immunoSEQ multiplex PCR assay. A mixture of 60 forward primers for TCR Vbeta segments and 13 reverse primers for TCR Jbeta segments was used in the multiplex PCR. The CDR3 region of rearranged TCR beta genes was amplified from genomic DNA with a multiplex PCR assay. The Illumina HiSeq System was used to sequence the amplified TCR beta libraries as 87-base-pair reads. Under the source paper's analysis protocol: In a later analysis, some 80 million unique TCR beta chains were counted across the 650 to 700 repertoires, and roughly 11 million of these chains were shared by at least two donors. A nearest-neighbor algorithm error-corrected the raw reads and collapsed the reads into unique sequences, merging closely related sequences to remove PCR and sequencing errors. CDR3 sequences were aligned to IMGT reference sequences to assign V, D and J gene segments. For a sequence to be retained, a match of at least six nucleotides to both a V gene segment and a J gene segment was required. Rearrangements were classified as productive when the CDR3 lacked stop codons and remained in frame with V and J, and all other rearrangements were classified as non-productive. Following IMGT convention, CDR3 was defined as the stretch from the second conserved V-encoded cysteine to the conserved J-encoded phenylalanine. In an earlier analysis of more than 550 of the donors, sequences lacking an unambiguous match to a single V gene segment were excluded. In an earlier analysis of several hundred of the donors, V segments were called functional above 56.7% productive rearrangements and were called segregating when the between-donor standard deviation exceeded 5%. A statistical classification framework was developed to diagnose cytomegalovirus status using the catalog of TCR beta chain sequences. In a later analysis, TCR nucleotide sequences were compared against IMGT/GENE-DB human TR gene sequences so that V and J genes could be assigned. The TCRdist pipeline was used in a later analysis to assign CDR3 sequences and most-parsimonious VDJ recombination scenarios. A later analysis defined each TCR beta chain by its CDR3 amino acid sequence plus V-gene family, and excluded reads lacking a unique V-gene family. In a later analysis, around 600 highly shared, low-generation-probability nucleotide sequences were removed to address suspected cross-contamination and a sequencing artifact. For each public chain, a later analysis derived a clonal expansion index from normalized ranks of inferred template counts within each repertoire. A later analysis computed generation probabilities with a VDJ recombination model fitted to out-of-frame rearrangements, and checked the results against IGoR. In a later analysis, TCR-TCR, TCR-HLA and TCR-CMV co-occurrence was scored with hypergeometric tests, and a repertoire-size bias correction was applied to TCR pairs. To estimate false discovery rates, a later analysis permuted the HLA or CMV assignments 20 times. In a later analysis, co-occurring TCRs were grouped using DBSCAN, with TCRdist sequence similarity added in when clustering inside HLA-allele-positive subsets. For co-occurrence clustering, repertoires with fewer than 30,000 or more than 120,000 public chains were excluded, along with a handful of repertoires with anomalous nucleotide sharing. In TCRdb, the immuneACCESS table is reduced to in-frame sequences with V and J assigned. These tables do not hold every clone; where another copy was compared, an unresolved V gene accounts for under half, and the others remain unexplained. The V and J calls and clone size are taken from that table; D and trimming were inferred from the DNA. Here the sample has 120,000 or so clones; 65% to 80% occur a single time. The ten largest clones add up to roughly 3.1% of the sample.

This TCR was sampled from a man under 40 in good health and CMV-seronegative. The sequencing sample was made of PBMCs. Recombination linked TRBV10-2 to TRBJ1-1, with no D gene named confidently. The DNA sequence reads TGCGCCAGCCTGGAGGTAAATGAAGCTTTCTTT. The encoded protein is CASLEVNEAFF.